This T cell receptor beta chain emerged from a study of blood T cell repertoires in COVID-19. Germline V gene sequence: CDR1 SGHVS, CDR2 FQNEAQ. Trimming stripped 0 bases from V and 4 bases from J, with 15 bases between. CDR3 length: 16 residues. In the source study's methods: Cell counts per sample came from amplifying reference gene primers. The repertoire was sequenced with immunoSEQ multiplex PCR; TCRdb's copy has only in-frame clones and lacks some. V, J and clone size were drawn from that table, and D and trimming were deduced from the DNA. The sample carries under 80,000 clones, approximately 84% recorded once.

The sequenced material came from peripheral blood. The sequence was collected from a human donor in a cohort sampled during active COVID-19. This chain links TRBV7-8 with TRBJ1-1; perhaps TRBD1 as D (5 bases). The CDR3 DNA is TGTGCCAGCAGCTTAGCTATGGTCCGCGGGGGCACTGAAGCTTTCTTT. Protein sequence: CASSLAMVRGGTEAFF.